This TCR beta chain was captured in a study of blood T cell repertoires in COVID-19. Per the study methods: Reference gene primer amplification in the assay estimated nucleated cell counts. Assay used: immunoSEQ multiplex PCR; TCRdb lists only in-frame clones, some missing. The V and J calls and clone size come from that table; D and trimming were worked out from the DNA. The sample includes around 130,000 clones, roughly four fifths of them seen just once. Residents of approximately 25 US areas, aged roughly 18 to 89 years, made up the participants. Cohorts were determined from participant-reported clinical history. All recovered Cohort 3 donors got two negative PCRs, got clearance, or saw symptom resolution. The CDR3 spans 11 residues. The germline V and J ends were trimmed by 2 bases and 8 bases, with 6 bases remaining between them.

The specimen sequenced was PBMCs or T cells enriched from blood (not recorded which). This TCR came from a man aged 25-45 years who had recovered from COVID-19. The genes are TRBV12-3 or TRBV12-4 and TRBJ1-1; no definite D call. DNA of the CDR3: TGTGCCAGCAGTTTAAATCTGGAAGCTTTCTTT. It is translated as CASSLNLEAFF.